Sequencing of this T cell receptor (beta chain) was carried out in a study of control samples from healthy donors and cancer patients. Germline values: CDR1 LNHDA, CDR2 SQIVND (reference sequence). Deletions cut 3 bases from V and 2 bases from J, with 7 bases between. This CDR3 spans 13 amino acids. Clones were read by immunoSEQ multiplex PCR, and TCRdb kept only the in-frame ones, dropping some. Among nearly 200,000 clones, 90% to 95% were seen once, and the ten largest hold less than 2%. Sequencing used blood. This TCR was recovered from a man aged 25-45 years in good health. J is TRBJ1-2 and V is TRBV19, with no clear D. CDR3 DNA sequence: TGTGCCAGTAGTATTACGGAAAACTATGGCTACACCTTC. Translating it yields CASSITENYGYTF.